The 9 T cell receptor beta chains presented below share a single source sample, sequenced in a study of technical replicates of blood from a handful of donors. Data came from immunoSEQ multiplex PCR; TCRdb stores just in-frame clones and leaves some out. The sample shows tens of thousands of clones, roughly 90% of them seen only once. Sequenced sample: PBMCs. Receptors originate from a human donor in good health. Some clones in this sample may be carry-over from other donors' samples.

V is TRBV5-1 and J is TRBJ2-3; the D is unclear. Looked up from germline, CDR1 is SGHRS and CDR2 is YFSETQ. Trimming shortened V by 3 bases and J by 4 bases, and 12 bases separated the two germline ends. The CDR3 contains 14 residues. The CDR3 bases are TGCGCCAGCAGCTCCCAAGGAGTGTCAGATACGCAGTATTTT. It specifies CASSSQGVSDTQYF.

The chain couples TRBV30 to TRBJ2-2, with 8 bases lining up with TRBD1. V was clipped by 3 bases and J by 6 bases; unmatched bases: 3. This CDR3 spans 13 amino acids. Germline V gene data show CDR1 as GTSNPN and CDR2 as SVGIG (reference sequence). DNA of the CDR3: TGTGCCTGGAGAATGACAGGGGCCGGGGAGCTGTTTTTT. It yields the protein CAWRMTGAGELFF. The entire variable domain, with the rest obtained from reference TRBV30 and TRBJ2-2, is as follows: SQTIHQWPATLVQPVGSPLSLECTVEGTSNPNLYWYRQAAGRGLQLLFYSVGIGQISSEVPQNLSASRPQDRQFILSSKKLLLSDSGFYLCAWRMTGAGELFFGEGSRLTVL.

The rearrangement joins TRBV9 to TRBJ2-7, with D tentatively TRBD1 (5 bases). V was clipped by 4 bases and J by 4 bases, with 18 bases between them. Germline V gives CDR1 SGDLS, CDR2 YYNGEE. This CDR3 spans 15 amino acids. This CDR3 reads CASSPKGSGFYEQYF. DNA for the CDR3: TGTGCCAGCAGCCCCAAGGGGTCAGGGTTTTACGAGCAGTACTTC.

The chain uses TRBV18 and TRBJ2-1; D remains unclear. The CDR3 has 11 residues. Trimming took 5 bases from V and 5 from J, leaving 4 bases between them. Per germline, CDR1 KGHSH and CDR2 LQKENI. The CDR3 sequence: CASSGHNEQFF. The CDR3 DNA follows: TGTGCCAGCTCAGGCCACAATGAGCAGTTCTTC.

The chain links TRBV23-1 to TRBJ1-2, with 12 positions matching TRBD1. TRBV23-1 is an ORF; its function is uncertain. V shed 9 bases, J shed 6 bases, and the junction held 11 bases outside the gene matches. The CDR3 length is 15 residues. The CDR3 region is CARWGTGGAWNGYTF. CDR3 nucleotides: TGCGCCAGGTGGGGGACAGGGGGCGCGTGGAATGGCTACACCTTC.

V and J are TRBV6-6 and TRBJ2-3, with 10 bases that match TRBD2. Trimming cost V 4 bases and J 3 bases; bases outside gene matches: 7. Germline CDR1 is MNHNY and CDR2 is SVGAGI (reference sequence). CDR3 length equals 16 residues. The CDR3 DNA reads TGTGCCAGCAGTTCCGGACTAGCGGTGGGGACAGATACGCAGTATTTT. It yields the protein CASSSGLAVGTDTQYF.

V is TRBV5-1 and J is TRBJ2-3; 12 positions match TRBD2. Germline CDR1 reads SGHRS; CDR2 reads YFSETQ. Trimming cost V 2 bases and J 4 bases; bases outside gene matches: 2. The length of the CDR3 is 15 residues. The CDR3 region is CASSFSSGGADTQYF. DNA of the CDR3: TGCGCCAGCAGCTTCTCTAGCGGGGGGGCAGATACGCAGTATTTT.

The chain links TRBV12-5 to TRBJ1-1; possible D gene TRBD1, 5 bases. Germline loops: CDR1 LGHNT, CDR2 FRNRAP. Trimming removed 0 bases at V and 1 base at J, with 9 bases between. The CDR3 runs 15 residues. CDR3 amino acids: CASGLVGGGNTEAFF. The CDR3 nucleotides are TGTGCTAGTGGTTTGGTAGGCGGGGGGAACACTGAAGCTTTCTTT.

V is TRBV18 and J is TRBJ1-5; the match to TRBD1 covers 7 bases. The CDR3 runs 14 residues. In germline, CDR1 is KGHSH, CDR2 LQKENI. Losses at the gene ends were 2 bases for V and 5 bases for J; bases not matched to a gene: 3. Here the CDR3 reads CASSPMDRYQPQHF. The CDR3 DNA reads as TGTGCCAGCTCACCAATGGACAGGTATCAGCCCCAGCATTTT.